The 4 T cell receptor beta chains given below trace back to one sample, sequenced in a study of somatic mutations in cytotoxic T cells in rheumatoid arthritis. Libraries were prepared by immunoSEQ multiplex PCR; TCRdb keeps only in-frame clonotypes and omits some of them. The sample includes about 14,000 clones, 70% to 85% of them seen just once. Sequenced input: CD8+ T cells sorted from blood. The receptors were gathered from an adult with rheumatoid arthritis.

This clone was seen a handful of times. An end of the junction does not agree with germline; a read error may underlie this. The CDR3 loop reads CASSFARQGAKYGYTF. In DNA, the CDR3 is TGTGCCAGCAGCTTCGCCCGACAGGGGGCTAAATATGGCTACACCTTC. The genes are TRBV7-9 and TRBJ1-2; 10 nucleotides agree with TRBD1. The CDR3 length is 16 residues. Germline values: CDR1 SEHNR, CDR2 FQNEAQ (reference sequence).

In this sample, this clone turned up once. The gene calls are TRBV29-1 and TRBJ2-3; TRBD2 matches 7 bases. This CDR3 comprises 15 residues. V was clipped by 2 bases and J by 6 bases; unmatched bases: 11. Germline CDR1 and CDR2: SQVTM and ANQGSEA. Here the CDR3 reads CSVETPAGPGDTQYF. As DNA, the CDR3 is TGCAGCGTTGAAACCCCAGCGGGGCCAGGGGATACGCAGTATTTT.

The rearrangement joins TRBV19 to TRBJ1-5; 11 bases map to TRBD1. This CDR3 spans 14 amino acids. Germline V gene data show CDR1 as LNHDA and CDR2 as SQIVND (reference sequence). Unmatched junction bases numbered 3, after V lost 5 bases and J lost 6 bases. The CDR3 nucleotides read TGTGCCAGTAGTCCCGGGACAGGGGGTCAGCCCCAGCATTTT. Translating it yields CASSPGTGGQPQHF. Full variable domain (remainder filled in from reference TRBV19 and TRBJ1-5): DGGITQSPKYLFRKEGQNVTLSCEQNLNHDAMYWYRQDPGQGLRLIYYSQIVNDFQKGDIAEGYSVSREKKESFPLTVTSAQKNPTAFYLCASSPGTGGQPQHFGDGTRLSIL.

The CDR3 DNA is TGTGCCAGCAGTTTTAAGCGGGGGAATGACACAGATACGCAGTATTTT. It yields the protein CASSFKRGNDTDTQYF. V and J are TRBV28 and TRBJ2-3, with 8 nucleotides matching TRBD2. V was clipped by 3 bases and J by 2 bases; unmatched bases: 7. CDR1 MDHEN and CDR2 SYDVKM come from the germline V gene. The CDR3 sequence is 16 residues long.